A single TCR beta chain is shown here with its context. This specimen belongs to a study of shared clonotypes between healthy human individuals. This CDR3 contains 14 residues. Trimming shortened V by 3 bases and J by 1 base, and 9 bases separated the two germline ends. Germline V gene data show CDR1 as MDHEN and CDR2 as SYDVKM. The method was immunoSEQ multiplex PCR; TCRdb's version includes in-frame clones alone and lacks a portion of them. The sample yields over a million clones, approximately 97% seen once. The sample was naive CD4+ T cells sorted from blood. This sample's subset: CD45RA+ positively selected. The V and J genes are TRBV28 and TRBJ1-1; D is undetermined. The TCR comes from a man aged 30 to 39 in good health. DNA of the CDR3: TGTGCCAGCAGTTTCTCGGGGAGGAACACTGAAGCTTTCTTT. It translates to CASSFSGRNTEAFF.